A single sample gave rise to the 21 T cell receptor beta chains below, sequenced in a study of T cells in Graves' hyperthyroidism and ophthalmopathy. Authors of the study amplified TCR beta CDR3 regions from RNA transcripts. HTBI primers drove first-round RT-PCR of the TCR CDR3. TCRdb passed the multiplex PCR reads through MiXCR, listing each CDR3 protein once. The table has approximately 400,000 distinct CDR3 sequences, less than 20% seen once; the top ten hold 7.5% to 8%. The source material was blood. These receptors were obtained from a young woman with Graves' hyperthyroidism.

At least ten counts were recorded for this clonotype. The rearrangement links TRBV5-1 to TRBJ1-2; tentatively, D is TRBD1 (6 bases). CDR3 length: 14 residues. CDR1 is SGHRS and CDR2 is YFSETQ in the germline V gene. Trimming removed 0 bases from V and 8 bases from J, with 14 bases in between. The CDR3 region has the DNA TGCGCCAGCAGCTTGGAGGGGGGTATAGGCGGCTACACCTTC. It yields the protein CASSLEGGIGGYTF. Full variable domain (remainder filled in from reference TRBV5-1 and TRBJ1-2): KAGVTQTPRYLIKTRGQQVTLSCSPISGHRSVSWYQQTPGQGLQFLFEYFSETQRNKGNFPGRFSGRQFSNSRSEMNVSTLELGDSALYLCASSLEGGIGGYTFGSGTRLTVV.

This clonotype was detected ten times or more. V and J are TRBV2 and TRBJ2-2; D remains ambiguous. There are 13 residues in the CDR3. Trimming cost V 5 bases and J 5 bases, with 9 bases left between them. Per the germline V gene, CDR1 is SNHLY and CDR2 is FYNNEI. The CDR3 loop is CASSIPRTGELFF. CDR3 nucleotides: TGTGCCAGCAGTATTCCCCGGACCGGGGAGCTGTTTTTT.

This clonotype was observed many times. The chain recombines TRBV6-1 with TRBJ2-4; D gene uncertain. Trimming stripped 7 bases from V and 0 bases from J, with 7 bases between. Germline-derived CDR1 and CDR2 are MNHNS and SASEGT. The CDR3 contains 13 residues. CDR3 nucleotide sequence: TGTGCCAGCAAAGCTGTAGCCAAAAACATTCAGTACTTC. It translates to CASKAVAKNIQYF.

The J gene is TRBJ1-1, the V gene TRBV5-5; 9 positions agree with TRBD1. With V trimmed by 1 base and J by 4 bases, 14 bases remained unmatched. The CDR3 totals 18 residues. From germline, CDR1 is SGHKS and CDR2 YYEKEE (reference sequence). The CDR3: CASSLSIQGARLSTEAFF. The CDR3 DNA sequence: TGTGCCAGCAGCTTGTCTATACAGGGGGCGCGATTAAGCACTGAAGCTTTCTTT.

V and J are TRBV10-3 and TRBJ2-2; no reliable D call. The CDR3 is made up of 11 amino acids. Germline lookup yields CDR1 ENHRY and CDR2 SYGVKD. The V and J ends lost 3 bases and 8 bases respectively, with 4 bases between them. This CDR3 is CAISEQGELFF. The CDR3 DNA reads TGTGCCATCAGTGAACAGGGGGAGCTGTTTTTT.

This clonotype was observed many times. The V call is TRBV7-9, the J call TRBJ2-7; D is possibly TRBD2 (5 bases). Trimming cost V 5 bases and J 3 bases, with 20 bases left between them. The CDR3 runs to 16 residues. From germline, CDR1 is SEHNR and CDR2 FQNEAQ (reference sequence). This chain's CDR3 is CASSGVESSGYYEQYF. The DNA of the CDR3 is TGTGCCAGCAGCGGCGTCGAGTCGTCGGGGTACTACGAGCAGTACTTC.

This clonotype was seen at least ten times. This sequence joins TRBV12-3 or TRBV12-4 and TRBJ2-1; 7 bases are a match to TRBD1. The V and J ends lost 3 bases and 6 bases, in that order; junction bases with no gene match: 2. This CDR3 spans 13 amino acids. DNA of the CDR3: TGTGCCAGCAGTTTGGGGACAGCCAATGAGCAGTTCTTC. This gives the protein CASSLGTANEQFF.

This clonotype was seen at least ten times. The chain uses TRBV3-1 and TRBJ2-7, with D possibly TRBD2 on 6 matching bases. This CDR3 spans 14 amino acids. The V end lost 4 bases, the J end lost 7 bases, and 17 bases lay between the germline ends. CDR1 LGHDT and CDR2 YNNKEL come from the germline V gene (reference sequence). The CDR3 DNA reads as TGTGCCAGCAGCCCGGGACTTGGGGTGGAAGAGCAGTACTTC. This sequence encodes CASSPGLGVEEQYF.

This clonotype was recorded many times. J is TRBJ2-1 and V is TRBV9; TRBD1 matches at 8 bases. Germline lookup yields CDR1 SGDLS and CDR2 YYNGEE. The ends lost 3 bases at V and 5 bases at J; junction bases unmatched: 7. The CDR3 runs 15 residues. The chain's CDR3 is CASSDGQGSNNEQFF. CDR3 bases: TGTGCCAGCAGCGATGGACAGGGATCCAACAATGAGCAGTTCTTC.

Turning to this clonotype: This may arise from a read error, as a much more abundant clone is one base away. The rearrangement uses TRBV7-9 and TRBJ2-3; no reliable D call. Germline assignment: CDR1 SEHNR and CDR2 FQNEAQ (reference sequence). The CDR3 contains 14 residues. V lost 5 bases and J 4 bases, leaving 13 bases between the germline ends. The CDR3 DNA reads as TGTGCCAGCAGCCTGACAAGGAGCGCAGATACGCAGTATTTT. Residues: CASSLTRSADTQYF.

This clonotype was seen many times. The rearrangement joins TRBV2 to TRBJ2-1; 7 bases map to TRBD2. From germline, CDR1 is SNHLY and CDR2 FYNNEI. The length of the CDR3 is 15 residues. V was clipped by 2 bases and J by 7 bases; unmatched bases: 8. The DNA for the CDR3 is TGTGCCAGCAGTGAAACTGGCGGGAGTTCGAATGAGCAGTTCTTC. Translating it yields CASSETGGSSNEQFF.

This clonotype was observed at least ten times. The chain links TRBV30 to TRBJ1-3, with D unresolved. The CDR3 runs 13 residues. The ends were cut back, 2 bases at V and 3 bases at J, with 8 bases in the middle. Looked up from germline, CDR1 is GTSNPN and CDR2 is SVGIG (reference sequence). CDR3 protein: CAWSTQSGNTIYF. Written as DNA, the CDR3 is TGTGCCTGGAGTACCCAAAGTGGAAACACCATATATTTT.

Comments on this clonotype: This may arise from a read error, as a much more abundant clone is one base away. The chain links TRBV24-1 to TRBJ1-3, with D hard to call. The CDR3 has 15 amino acids. Germline loops: CDR1 KGHDR, CDR2 SFDVKD. Here the CDR3 reads CATSDGSLSGNIIYF. CDR3 nucleotide sequence: TGTGCCACCAGTGACGGTAGCCTCTCTGGAAACATCATATATTTT.

The table lists this clonotype with many counts. The chain joins TRBV20-1 to TRBJ1-2, with TRBD1 matching 12 bases. The CDR3 length is 14 residues. The germline CDR1 and CDR2 sequences are DFQATT and SNEGSKA (reference sequence). Germline trimming cut 6 bases from V and 3 bases from J; bases unmatched to any gene: 5. The CDR3 DNA sequence: TGCAGTGCCGGGACAGGGGGCGGAGACTATGGCTACACCTTC. It encodes CSAGTGGGDYGYTF.

This clonotype was counted a few times. The chain couples TRBV5-6 to TRBJ2-3, with 9 bases aligning to TRBD1. The V segment lost 2 bases and the J segment 4 bases; nucleotides outside the gene matches: 11. This CDR3 contains 17 residues. From germline, CDR1 is SGHDT and CDR2 YYEEEE. The CDR3 region has the DNA TGTGCCAGCAGCTTACCATGGGACAGGGACCAAGCAGATACGCAGTATTTT. This gives the protein CASSLPWDRDQADTQYF. The complete variable domain, with remaining parts taken from reference TRBV5-6 and TRBJ2-3, reads DAGVTQSPTHLIKTRGQQVTLRCSPKSGHDTVSWYQQALGQGPQFIFQYYEEEERQRGNFPDRFSGHQFPNYSSELNVNALLLGDSALYLCASSLPWDRDQADTQYFGPGTRLTVL.

This clonotype was found a few times. The chain links TRBV7-9 to TRBJ1-5; D is undetermined. Trimming took 2 bases from V and 4 from J, leaving 9 bases between them. CDR1 and CDR2 from the germline V gene are SEHNR and FQNEAQ (reference sequence). There are 14 residues in the CDR3. DNA for the CDR3: TGTGCCAGCAGCTTAACGGAAAGAAATCAGCCCCAGCATTTT. It is translated as CASSLTERNQPQHF.

Notes on this clonotype: One junction end does not reproduce the germline sequence, and a read error may be involved. The chain is built from TRBV2 and TRBJ1-2; D is undetermined. CDR1 SNHLY and CDR2 FYNNEI come from the germline V gene. This CDR3 contains 11 residues. The CDR3 DNA sequence: TGTGTCAGCAGGATTCCCTATGGCTACACCTTC. Its protein is CVSRIPYGYTF.

This clonotype occurred many times. The chain links TRBV10-3 to TRBJ1-5, with no clear D. Trimming shortened V by 3 bases and J by 0 bases, and 0 bases separated the two germline ends. The CDR3 sequence is 12 residues long. CDR1 and CDR2 (germline): ENHRY, SYGVKD. CDR3 sequence: CAISDSNQPQHF. CDR3 in DNA: TGTGCCATCAGTGATAGCAATCAGCCCCAGCATTTT.

The gene calls are TRBV6-2 or TRBV6-3 and TRBJ2-7, with TRBD2 matching over 9 bases. Near its end, the DNA agrees better with TRBJ2-1, so the J call may be wrong. Germline lookup yields CDR1 MNHEY and CDR2 SVGEGT. The CDR3 totals 15 residues. CDR3 region: CASSTTSGDFNEQFF. CDR3 nucleotide sequence: TGTGCCAGCAGTACGACTAGCGGAGACTTCAATGAGCAGTTCTTC.

This clonotype was counted many times. The gene calls are TRBV10-1 and TRBJ2-7; TRBD1 matches 7 bases. The germline V gene has CDR1 WNHNN and CDR2 SYGVQD (reference sequence). With V trimmed by 4 bases and J by 3 bases, 9 bases remained unmatched. The CDR3 spans 15 residues. The CDR3: CASSAADRTFYEQYF. The CDR3 nucleotides are TGCGCCAGCAGTGCCGCGGACAGGACCTTCTACGAGCAGTACTTC.

At least ten counts were recorded for this clonotype. The J gene is TRBJ2-5, the V gene TRBV5-1; 8 bases fit TRBD2. J gave up 0 bases and V 0 bases, and 4 bases lay outside the gene matches. CDR3 length equals 16 residues. Per the germline V gene, CDR1 is SGHRS and CDR2 is YFSETQ. The CDR3 loop is CASSLGGSGNQETQYF. The DNA of the CDR3 is TGCGCCAGCAGCTTGGGGGGTAGCGGGAACCAAGAGACCCAGTACTTC. Combining the CDR3 with reference TRBV5-1 and TRBJ2-5 gives the whole variable domain KAGVTQTPRYLIKTRGQQVTLSCSPISGHRSVSWYQQTPGQGLQFLFEYFSETQRNKGNFPGRFSGRQFSNSRSEMNVSTLELGDSALYLCASSLGGSGNQETQYFGPGTRLLVL.